This TCR beta chain was identified in a study of CD8 T cells in Susac syndrome. Matched for age and sex, the controls were healthy donors. Germline trimming cut 5 bases from V and 5 bases from J; bases unmatched to any gene: 14. This CDR3 comprises 17 residues. Looked up from germline, CDR1 is DFQATT and CDR2 is SNEGSKA (reference sequence). cDNA came from approximately 0.5 to 1 ug RNA primed by random hexamers. Multiplex PCR with immunoSEQ amplified the TCR beta CDR3 across 54 Vbeta and 13 Jbeta. TCRdb ran MiXCR on the immunoSEQ multiplex PCR reads and lists one entry per CDR3 protein. The sample has under 200,000 distinct CDR3 sequences; 90% to 95% are singletons.

This TCR was sampled from a human donor in good health. Sequencing was carried out using CD4+ T cells from PBMCs. The V gene is TRBV20-1, the J gene TRBJ2-5, with 13 bases fitting TRBD2. The CDR3 is CSAVRLAGGGLLETQYF. The DNA of the CDR3 is TGCAGTGCTGTCCGACTAGCGGGGGGCGGGCTATTGGAGACCCAGTACTTC.